The T cell receptor (beta chain) described here comes from a study of cytomegalovirus exposure and HLA in healthy donors. Findings and limits, study-wide: TCR beta V segments were, for the most part, productive about 90% or about 30% of the time in an earlier analysis. As a later analysis showed, a missense DCLRE1C variant was linked to trimming of TCR beta V- and J-genes.

As for the donors, each was a healthy bone marrow donor. The PCR used 60 Vbeta and 13 Jbeta primers. Measured with immunoSEQ multiplex PCR; TCRdb has only the in-frame clones, and not every one. The sample contains tens of thousands of clones, around 60% of which appear only once. Of note for this clone: The antigen is unknown.

V lost 5 bases and J lost 1; bases outside the gene matches: 7. CDR3 length: 15 amino acids. In germline, CDR1 is SGHVS, CDR2 FQNEAQ. This TCR was sampled from a male donor in good health and CMV-seropositive. The V gene is TRBV7-8, the J gene TRBJ1-1; 7 bases match TRBD1. Source material: PBMCs. CDR3 nucleotides: TGTGCCAGCAGCCGAACCGGGACAGCGAACACTGAAGCTTTCTTT. It codes for CASSRTGTANTEAFF.